This TCR beta chain came from a study of blood T cell repertoires in COVID-19. In the authors' methods: Amplification with reference gene primers provided the estimates of nucleated cell counts. Repertoires were generated with immunoSEQ multiplex PCR, while TCRdb's copy carries only in-frame clones and drops some. Clone size and the V and J calls come from that table; the DNA yielded D and trimming. Altogether tens of thousands of clones are present, about 89% being singletons, with the ten largest covering over 2%. Seattle enrolled patients during active infection and tracked them longitudinally. Only one count was recorded for this clone. With 0 bases removed from V and 2 bases from J, the gap between germline ends came to 8 bases. CDR1 is SGDLS and CDR2 is YYNGEE in the germline V gene. This CDR3 has 14 amino acids.

This chain connects TRBV9 to TRBJ2-5; maybe TRBD1 (6 bases). Material for sequencing was peripheral blood. This receptor was obtained from a woman of 80 years or more with COVID-19, enrolled during active disease. The CDR3 DNA is TGTGCCAGCAGCGTAGCAGGGGATCAAGAGACCCAGTACTTC. Its translation: CASSVAGDQETQYF.